This entry features one T cell receptor beta chain sequence. Antigen: not known. Sequencing of cultured CD4+ T cell DNA used the Oncomine TCR Beta short-read assay. One entry per CDR3 protein results from TCRdb running MiXCR on the PCR reads. The table records 17,000 or so distinct CDR3 sequences, 45% of them present only once. This specimen belongs to a study of vaccination and CD4 T cells after COVID-19. Trimming shortened V by 1 base and J by 0 bases, and 13 bases separated the two germline ends. The length of the CDR3 is 16 residues. The germline V gene has CDR1 SGDLS and CDR2 YYNGEE. Findings and caveats of the study: In convalescent patients, 304 of 307 vaccine-specific clones were spike mono-reactive.

Specified treatment: roughly ten-day PBMC culture with coronavirus spike peptide pools or control peptides (ViraFEST assay). When around nine days of culture had elapsed, CD4+ T cells were isolated by negative selection. V is TRBV9 and J is TRBJ2-5; D unresolved. The sample consisted of CD4+ T cells from blood, cultured in vitro, taken before SARS-CoV-2 vaccination. The source is a human donor who received a COVID-19 vaccine. CDR3 in amino acids: CASSVSTNIDQETQYF. CDR3 DNA sequence: TGTGCCAGCAGCGTATCCACGAACATCGACCAAGAGACCCAGTACTTC.